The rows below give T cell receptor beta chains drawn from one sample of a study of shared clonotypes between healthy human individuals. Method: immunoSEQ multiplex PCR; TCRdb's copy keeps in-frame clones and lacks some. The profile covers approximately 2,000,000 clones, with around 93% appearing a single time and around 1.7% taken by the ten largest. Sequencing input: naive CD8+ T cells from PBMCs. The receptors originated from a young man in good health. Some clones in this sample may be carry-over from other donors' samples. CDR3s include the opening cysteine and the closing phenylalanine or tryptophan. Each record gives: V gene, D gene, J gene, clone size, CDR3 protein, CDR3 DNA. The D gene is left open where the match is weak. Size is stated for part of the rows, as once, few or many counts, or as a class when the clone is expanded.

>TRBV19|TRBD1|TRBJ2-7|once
CASNRGESSYEQYF
TGTGCCAGTAACAGGGGCGAGAGCTCCTACGAGCAGTACTTC
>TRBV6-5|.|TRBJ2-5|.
CASTPSWADQETQYF
TGTGCCAGCACTCCCTCCTGGGCAGACCAAGAGACCCAGTACTTC
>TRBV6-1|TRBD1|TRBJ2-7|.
CASSELAGGYEQYF
TGTGCCAGCAGTGAACTGGCAGGGGGCTACGAGCAGTACTTC
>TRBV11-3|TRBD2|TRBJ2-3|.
CASSTKQTGTSGTSTDTQYF
TGTGCCAGCAGCACGAAGCAGACCGGGACTAGCGGGACTAGCACAGATACGCAGTATTTT
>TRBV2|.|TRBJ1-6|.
CASEKSSYNSPLHF
TGTGCCAGCGAGAAGAGCTCCTATAATTCACCCCTCCACTTT
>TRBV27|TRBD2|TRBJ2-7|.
CAAGTSGYEQYF
TGTGCCGCGGGGACTAGCGGCTACGAGCAGTACTTC
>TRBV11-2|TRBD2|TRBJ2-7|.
CASSPGLAASYEQYF
TGTGCCAGCAGCCCGGGACTAGCGGCCTCCTACGAGCAGTACTTC
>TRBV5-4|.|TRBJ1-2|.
CASSLQGRNYGYTF
TGTGCCAGCAGCTTGCAGGGTCGGAACTATGGCTACACCTTC
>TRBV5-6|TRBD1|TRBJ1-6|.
CASSLSRGSSYNSPLHF
TGTGCCAGCAGCTTGTCCAGGGGGAGCTCCTATAATTCACCCCTCCACTTT
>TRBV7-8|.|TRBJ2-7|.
CASSLRDLYEQYF
TGTGCCAGCAGCTTAAGAGACCTCTACGAGCAGTACTTC
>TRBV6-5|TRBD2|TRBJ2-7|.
CASSYGLAGTYEQYF
TGTGCCAGCAGTTACGGGCTAGCGGGAACCTACGAGCAGTACTTC
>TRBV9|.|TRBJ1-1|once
CASSVFGSDTEAFF
TGTGCCAGCAGCGTATTCGGGTCGGACACTGAAGCTTTCTTT
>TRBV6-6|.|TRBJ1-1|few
CASSFSVNTEAFF
TGTGCCAGCAGTTTCAGCGTGAACACTGAAGCTTTCTTT
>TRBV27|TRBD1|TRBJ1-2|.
CASSLWGRGNYGYTF
TGTGCCAGCAGTTTATGGGGCAGGGGGAACTATGGCTACACCTTC
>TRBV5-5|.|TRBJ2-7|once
CASSPMGYEQYF
TGTGCCAGCAGCCCTATGGGGTACGAGCAGTACTTC
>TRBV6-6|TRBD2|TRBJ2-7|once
CASSPSSGSPEQYF
TGTGCCAGCAGTCCATCTAGCGGGAGTCCCGAGCAGTACTTC
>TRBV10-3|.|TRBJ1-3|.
CAISESLLGVGNTIYF
TGTGCCATCAGTGAGTCGTTACTGGGGGTTGGAAACACCATATATTTT
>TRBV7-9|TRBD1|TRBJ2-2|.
CASTTGTGVAGELFF
TGTGCCAGCACCACCGGGACAGGTGTGGCCGGGGAGCTGTTTTTT
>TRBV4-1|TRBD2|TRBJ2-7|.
CASSPPASGSGEQYF
TGCGCCAGCAGCCCCCCGGCTAGCGGGAGCGGCGAGCAGTACTTC
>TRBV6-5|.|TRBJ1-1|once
CASSYDGMNTEAFF
TGTGCCAGCAGTTACGATGGGATGAACACTGAAGCTTTCTTT
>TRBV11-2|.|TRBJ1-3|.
CASSTQESGNTIYF
TGTGCCAGCTCAACACAAGAGTCTGGAAACACCATATATTTT
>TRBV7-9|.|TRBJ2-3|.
CASCLGAIGSSTDTQYF
TGTGCCAGCTGCCTAGGGGCAATCGGTTCTAGCACAGATACGCAGTATTTT
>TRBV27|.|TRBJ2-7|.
CASSLLGRLDEQYF
TGTGCCAGCAGTTTATTAGGTCGTCTCGACGAGCAGTACTTC
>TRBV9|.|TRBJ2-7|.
CASSPLGGGQYF
TGTGCCAGCAGCCCCCTCGGTGGAGGGCAGTACTTC
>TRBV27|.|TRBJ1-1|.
CASSLKQLNTEAFF
TGTGCCAGCAGTTTAAAACAGCTGAACACTGAAGCTTTCTTT
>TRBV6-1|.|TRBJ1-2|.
CASSGGYGYTF
TGTGCCAGCAGCGGGGGCTATGGCTACACCTTC
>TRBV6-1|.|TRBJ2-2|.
CASRHTGTGELFF
TGTGCCAGCAGACATACAGGGACCGGGGAGCTGTTTTTT
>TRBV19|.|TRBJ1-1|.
CASLWWAGEGVEAFF
TGTGCCAGTTTGTGGTGGGCAGGGGAAGGGGTTGAAGCTTTCTTT
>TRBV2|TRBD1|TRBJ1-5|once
CASSDRTGDRGNQPQHF
TGTGCCAGCAGTGATAGGACAGGGGATAGGGGCAATCAGCCCCAGCATTTT
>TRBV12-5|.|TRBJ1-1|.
CASGFWLEAFF
TGTGCTAGTGGTTTTTGGTTGGAAGCTTTCTTT
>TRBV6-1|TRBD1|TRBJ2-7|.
CASRQTGGMSEQYF
TGTGCCAGCAGACAGACAGGGGGTATGTCCGAGCAGTACTTC
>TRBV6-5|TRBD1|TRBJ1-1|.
CASSQQGANTEAFF
TGTGCCAGCAGTCAACAGGGGGCGAACACTGAAGCTTTCTTT
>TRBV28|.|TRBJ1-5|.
CASSYLARSNQPQHF
TGTGCCAGCAGTTATTTGGCCAGGAGCAATCAGCCCCAGCATTTT
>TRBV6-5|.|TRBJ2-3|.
CASSYSGLPDTQYF
TGTGCCAGCAGTTACTCGGGGTTGCCAGATACGCAGTATTTT
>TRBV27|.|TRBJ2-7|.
CASGPPGTAIYEQYF
TGTGCCAGCGGGCCCCCGGGAACAGCCATCTACGAGCAGTACTTC
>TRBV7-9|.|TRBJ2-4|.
CASSSEQAPTKNIQYF
TGTGCCAGCAGCTCAGAACAGGCCCCTACCAAAAACATTCAGTACTTC
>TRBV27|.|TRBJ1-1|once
CASRALLNMNTEAFF
TGTGCCAGCAGAGCCTTGCTGAATATGAACACTGAAGCTTTCTTT
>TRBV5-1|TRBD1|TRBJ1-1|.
CASSPGRQGANTEAFF
TGCGCCAGCAGCCCCGGCAGACAGGGGGCGAACACTGAAGCTTTCTTT
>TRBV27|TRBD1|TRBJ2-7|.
CASSLTRTGGSPQYF
TGTGCCAGCAGTCTAACCAGGACAGGAGGCTCCCCGCAGTACTTC
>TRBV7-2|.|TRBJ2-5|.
CASSPRWIQETQYF
TGTGCCAGCAGCCCCCGGTGGATACAAGAGACCCAGTACTTC
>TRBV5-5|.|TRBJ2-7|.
CASSLGQGSSYEQYF
TGTGCCAGCAGCTTAGGCCAGGGTAGCTCCTACGAGCAGTACTTC